This TCR beta chain was documented in a study of T cells after yellow fever vaccination. Study context: Some fractions had low cell numbers, and these were prepared with SMART-Seq v4 Ultra Low Input.

Study-wide findings and caveats: Re-detected after boosting: most primary clones, 96% of CD4 and roughly 88% of CD8. A weaker but faster secondary response was observed, peaking on day 5 versus 15.

Template switching with 5'RACE generated the TCR cDNA and added a universal primer site and UMIs. MiXCR, applied by TCRdb to the 5' RACE reads, yields one record per CDR3 protein. Here the sample spans some 200,000 distinct CDR3 sequences, about 3% being singletons. V lost 3 bases and J lost 6, with 5 bases in between. The CDR3 totals 11 residues. The germline V gene has CDR1 SEHNR and CDR2 FQNEAQ (reference sequence). This clonotype occurred many times. The antigen is not known. V usage is TRBV7-9 and J usage is TRBJ1-2; TRBD1 might be the D (5 bases). The input for sequencing was CD4+ T cells sorted from PBMCs, taken 10 days after the yellow fever booster vaccination. This receptor was obtained from a man aged 18 to 29 who received the YFV17D yellow fever vaccine. CDR3 DNA sequence: TGTGCCAGCAGCTTGGGGGATGGCTACACCTTC. Its protein product is CASSLGDGYTF.